One sample yielded the 9 T cell receptor beta chains listed below, sequenced in a study of CD4 T cells in relation to SARS-CoV-2 and coronaviruses. These receptors have no known antigen. The repertoire was sequenced with immunoSEQ multiplex PCR; TCRdb's copy has only in-frame clones and lacks some. The data hold 35,000 to 40,000 clones, with 60% to 80% observed a single time. The specimen was memory CD4+ T cells from PBMCs, cultured in vitro. The receptor source for this set is an adult with COVID-19.

This chain joins TRBV28 and TRBJ2-3, with D uncertain. Deletions cut 6 bases from V and 4 bases from J, with 14 bases between. There are 14 residues in the CDR3. Germline CDR1 reads MDHEN; CDR2 reads SYDVKM. The CDR3 reads CASSPGRPSDTQYF. In nucleotides, the CDR3 is TGTGCCAGCAGCCCCGGTCGACCGTCAGATACGCAGTATTTT. Looking up the rest from reference TRBV28 and TRBJ2-3 gives the full variable domain: DVKVTQSSRYLVKRTGEKVFLECVQDMDHENMFWYRQDPGLGLRLIYFSYDVKMKEKGDIPEGYSVSREKKERFSLILESASTNQTSMYLCASSPGRPSDTQYFGPGTRLTVL.

This chain joins TRBV11-3 and TRBJ2-3; no firm D call. CDR3 size: 13 residues. Germline V gives CDR1 SGHNT, CDR2 YENEEA. V dropped 1 base and J dropped 5 bases, with 7 bases sitting between them. CDR3 residues: CASSLGSRDTQYF. The CDR3 DNA sequence: TGTGCCAGCAGCTTAGGGAGTAGAGATACGCAGTATTTT.

This clone came up a few times. The J gene is TRBJ1-1, the V gene TRBV7-9, with a tentative D call TRBD1 (6 bases). Germline V gives CDR1 SEHNR, CDR2 FQNEAQ (reference sequence). Trimming took 2 bases from V and 1 from J, leaving 17 bases between them. This CDR3 comprises 17 residues. The CDR3 sequence is CASSLPSPGGPNTEAFF. Written as DNA, the CDR3 is TGTGCCAGCAGCTTACCGTCTCCGGGGGGCCCGAACACTGAAGCTTTCTTT.

The V and J genes are TRBV6-5 and TRBJ1-2; 7 bases match TRBD1. The V gene end was trimmed by 6 bases and the J gene end by 5 bases; junction bases not matched to a gene: 9. From germline, CDR1 is MNHEY and CDR2 SVGAGI. CDR3 length: 14 residues. The CDR3 protein is CASSETGPLYGYTF. CDR3 bases: TGTGCCAGCAGCGAGACAGGGCCCCTTTATGGCTACACCTTC.

The chain recombines TRBV6-2 or TRBV6-3 with TRBJ2-3, with D unclear. The CDR3 loop spans 12 amino acids. V lost 2 bases to trimming and J lost 4 bases, with 4 bases between them. The germline gives CDR1 MNHEY, CDR2 SVGEGT. Here the CDR3 DNA reads TGTGCCAGCAGTTACAGGCCAGATACGCAGTATTTT. This encodes CASSYRPDTQYF.

The chain combines TRBV4-3 with TRBJ2-7; possibly TRBD2 for D (5 bases). The germline V gene encodes CDR1 LGHNA and CDR2 YSLEER. Trimming left V 5 bases short and J 3 bases short, with 20 bases between. The CDR3 consists of 16 residues. The CDR3 coding sequence is TGCGCCAGCAGCTCATCCGGGAAGTCAAATCTCTACGAGCAGTACTTC. Residues: CASSSSGKSNLYEQYF.

The rearrangement joins TRBV2 to TRBJ1-5; weak D call: TRBD1 (5 bases). Germline CDR1 and CDR2: SNHLY and FYNNEI. There are 15 residues in the CDR3. V gave up 7 bases and J gave up 0 bases, with 13 bases separating them. This chain's CDR3 is CASTRAPYSNQPQHF. The CDR3 coding sequence is TGTGCCAGCACCAGGGCACCTTATAGCAATCAGCCCCAGCATTTT.

The gene calls are TRBV6-5 and TRBJ2-5, with D maybe TRBD2 (6 bases). Trimming removed 4 bases at V and 3 bases at J, with 18 bases between. The CDR3 covers 16 residues. Germline assignment: CDR1 MNHEY and CDR2 SVGAGI. The CDR3 spells CASSSPLSGREETQYF. The CDR3, as DNA: TGTGCCAGCAGTTCCCCCCTTTCCGGGAGAGAAGAGACCCAGTACTTC.

The chain has TRBV28 and TRBJ2-2; tentatively, D is TRBD1 (5 bases). Per the germline V gene, CDR1 is MDHEN and CDR2 is SYDVKM. This CDR3 is built from 15 residues. Trimming took off 4 bases at V and 2 bases at J, with 11 bases between the two ends. The CDR3 region has the DNA TGTGCCAGCAGTTCCCCAGGGCCAAACACCGGGGAGCTGTTTTTT. As protein: CASSSPGPNTGELFF.